This TCR beta chain is drawn from a study of blood T cell repertoires in COVID-19. Looking at the study overall: Acute-phase and convalescent COVID-19 samples originated in the United States, Italy and Spain.

Across about 22 US areas, participants ranged in age from roughly 18 to 95 years. Two negative PCRs, clearance, or symptom resolution were required of recovered Cohort 3 donors. Source study methods: Quantification of nucleated cells was approximated via reference gene primer amplification. Some clones are missing from TCRdb's copy, which holds only in-frame ones; the method was immunoSEQ multiplex PCR. The V and J calls and the clone size are those of that table, but D and trimming were determined from the DNA. The data hold about 250,000 clones, with over 75% observed a single time. The receptor's source is a man aged 18 to 35 who had recovered from COVID-19. Sequenced: PBMCs or T cells enriched from blood (not recorded which).

For the CDR3, the DNA is TGTGCCAGCAGGGACAACGACTATGGCTACACCTTC. Translation: CASRDNDYGYTF. The chain has TRBV2 and TRBJ1-2, with D tentatively TRBD1 (5 bases). Germline V CDR1 and CDR2: SNHLY, FYNNEI. CDR3 length: 12 amino acids. V was clipped by 6 bases and J by 3 bases, with 8 bases between them.